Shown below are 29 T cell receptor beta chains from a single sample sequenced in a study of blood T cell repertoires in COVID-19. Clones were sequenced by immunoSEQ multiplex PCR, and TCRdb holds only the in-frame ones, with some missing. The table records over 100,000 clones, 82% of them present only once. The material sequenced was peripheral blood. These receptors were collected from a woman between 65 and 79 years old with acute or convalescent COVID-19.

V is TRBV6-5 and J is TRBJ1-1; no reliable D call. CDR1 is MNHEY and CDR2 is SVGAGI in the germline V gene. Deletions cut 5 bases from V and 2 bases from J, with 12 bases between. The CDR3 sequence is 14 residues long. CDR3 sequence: CASSLAQKNTEAFF. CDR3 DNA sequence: TGTGCCAGCAGTCTGGCACAGAAAAACACTGAAGCTTTCTTT.

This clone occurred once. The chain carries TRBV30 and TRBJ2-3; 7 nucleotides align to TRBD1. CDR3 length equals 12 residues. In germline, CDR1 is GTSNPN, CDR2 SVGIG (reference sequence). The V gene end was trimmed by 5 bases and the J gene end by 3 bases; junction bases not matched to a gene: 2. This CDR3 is CAWSTGTDTQYF. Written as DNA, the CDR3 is TGTGCCTGGTCGACAGGGACAGATACGCAGTATTTT.

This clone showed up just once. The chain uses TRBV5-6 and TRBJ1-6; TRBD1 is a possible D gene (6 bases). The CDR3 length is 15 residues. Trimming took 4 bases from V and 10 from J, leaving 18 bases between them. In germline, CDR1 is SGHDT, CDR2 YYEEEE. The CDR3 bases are TGTGCCAGCAGCCCTGCGGGGGGCGTTGGATCACCCCTCCACTTT. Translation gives CASSPAGGVGSPLHF.

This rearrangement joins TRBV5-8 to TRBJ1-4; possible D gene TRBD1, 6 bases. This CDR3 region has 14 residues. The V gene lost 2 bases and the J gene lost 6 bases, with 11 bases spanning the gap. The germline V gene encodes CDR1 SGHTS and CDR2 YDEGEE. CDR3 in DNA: TGTGCCAGCAGCTTAACGGGACATCATGAAAAACTGTTTTTT. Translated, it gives CASSLTGHHEKLFF.

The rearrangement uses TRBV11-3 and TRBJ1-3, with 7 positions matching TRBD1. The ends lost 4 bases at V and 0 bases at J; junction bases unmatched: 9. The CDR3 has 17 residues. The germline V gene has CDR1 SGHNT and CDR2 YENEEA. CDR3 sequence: CASSSLGDSFSGNTIYF. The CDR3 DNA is TGTGCCAGCAGCTCTCTCGGGGACAGCTTCTCTGGAAACACCATATATTTT.

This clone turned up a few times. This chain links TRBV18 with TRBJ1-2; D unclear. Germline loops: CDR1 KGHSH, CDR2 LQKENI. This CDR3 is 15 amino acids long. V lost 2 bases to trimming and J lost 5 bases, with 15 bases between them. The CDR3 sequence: CASSPGEGRSYGYTF. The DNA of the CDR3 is TGTGCCAGCTCACCAGGGGAGGGTCGATCTTATGGCTACACCTTC.

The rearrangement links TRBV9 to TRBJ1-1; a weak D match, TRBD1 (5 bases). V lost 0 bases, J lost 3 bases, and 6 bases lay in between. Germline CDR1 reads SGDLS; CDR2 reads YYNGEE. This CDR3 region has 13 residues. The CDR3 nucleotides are TGTGCCAGCAGCGTAGGCAGGGACACTGAAGCTTTCTTT. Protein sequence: CASSVGRDTEAFF.

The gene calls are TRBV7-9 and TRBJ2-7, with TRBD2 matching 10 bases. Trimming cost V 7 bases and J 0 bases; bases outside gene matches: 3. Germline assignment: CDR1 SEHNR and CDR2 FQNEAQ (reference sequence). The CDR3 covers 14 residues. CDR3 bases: TGTGCCAGCACTTTAGCGGGGGGCTCCTACGAGCAGTACTTC. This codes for CASTLAGGSYEQYF.

For the CDR3, the DNA is TGTGCCTGGAGTGTGGGCAGGGGAAACGAGCAGTACTTC. Residues: CAWSVGRGNEQYF. The V and J genes are TRBV30 and TRBJ2-7; maybe TRBD1 (6 bases). This CDR3 contains 13 residues. The germline V and J ends were trimmed by 0 bases and 5 bases, with 11 bases remaining between them. From germline, CDR1 is GTSNPN and CDR2 SVGIG (reference sequence).

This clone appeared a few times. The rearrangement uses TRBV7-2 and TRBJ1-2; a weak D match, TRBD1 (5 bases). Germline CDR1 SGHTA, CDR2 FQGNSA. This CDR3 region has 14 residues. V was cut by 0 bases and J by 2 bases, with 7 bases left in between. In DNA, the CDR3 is TGTGCCAGCAGCTTAGCGACAGAGAACTATGGCTACACCTTC. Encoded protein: CASSLATENYGYTF.

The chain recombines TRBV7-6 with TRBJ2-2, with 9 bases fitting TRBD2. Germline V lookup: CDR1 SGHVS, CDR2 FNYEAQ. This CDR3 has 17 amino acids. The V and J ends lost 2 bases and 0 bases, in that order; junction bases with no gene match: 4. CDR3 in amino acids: CASSLLSGGPNTGELFF. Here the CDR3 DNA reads TGTGCCAGCAGCTTACTGAGCGGGGGGCCGAACACCGGGGAGCTGTTTTTT.

CDR3 protein: CASSQGSGGHRSYEQYF. The CDR3 coding sequence is TGTGCCAGCAGCCAAGGGAGCGGGGGTCACAGATCCTACGAGCAGTACTTC. The chain combines TRBV3-1 (or the pseudogene TRBV3-2) with TRBJ2-7; TRBD2 agrees at 8 bases. CDR1 and CDR2 from the germline V gene are LGHDT and YNNKEL (reference sequence). This CDR3 is 17 amino acids long. V shed 1 base, J shed 1 base, and the junction held 9 bases outside the gene matches.

CDR3: CASAGQVPYGYTF. Written as DNA, the CDR3 is TGTGCCAGCGCGGGACAGGTGCCCTATGGCTACACCTTC. The rearrangement uses TRBV6-5 and TRBJ1-2, with 8 positions matching TRBD1. Germline V CDR1 and CDR2: MNHEY, SVGAGI. Germline trimming cut 8 bases from V and 4 bases from J; bases unmatched to any gene: 6. The CDR3 spans 13 residues.

This chain's CDR3 is CASSYLGQNTEAFF. CDR3 DNA sequence: TGTGCCAGCAGTTACCTAGGACAGAACACTGAAGCTTTCTTT. The V and J genes are TRBV6-5 and TRBJ1-1; possible D gene TRBD1, 5 bases. Trimming removed 2 bases from V and 1 base from J, with 8 bases in between. From germline, CDR1 is MNHEY and CDR2 SVGAGI. The CDR3 totals 14 residues.

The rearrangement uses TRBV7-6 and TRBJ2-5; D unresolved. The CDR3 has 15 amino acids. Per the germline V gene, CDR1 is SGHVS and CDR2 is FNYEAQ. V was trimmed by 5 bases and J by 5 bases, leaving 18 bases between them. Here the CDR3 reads CASSPPRRAGETQYF. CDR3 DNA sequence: TGTGCCAGCAGCCCCCCCCGGAGAGCCGGGGAGACCCAGTACTTC.

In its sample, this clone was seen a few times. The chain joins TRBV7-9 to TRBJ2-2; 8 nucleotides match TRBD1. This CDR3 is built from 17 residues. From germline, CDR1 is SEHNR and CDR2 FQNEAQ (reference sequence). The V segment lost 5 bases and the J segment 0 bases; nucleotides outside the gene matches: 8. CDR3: CASSQKPGQANTGELFF. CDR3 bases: TGTGCCAGCAGCCAAAAACCGGGACAGGCGAACACCGGGGAGCTGTTTTTT.

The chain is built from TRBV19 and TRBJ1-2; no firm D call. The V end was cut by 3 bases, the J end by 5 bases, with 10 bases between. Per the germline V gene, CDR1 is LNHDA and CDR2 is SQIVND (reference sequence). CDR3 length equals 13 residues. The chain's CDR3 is CASSIGQAYGYTF. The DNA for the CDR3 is TGTGCCAGTAGTATTGGGCAGGCATATGGCTACACCTTC.

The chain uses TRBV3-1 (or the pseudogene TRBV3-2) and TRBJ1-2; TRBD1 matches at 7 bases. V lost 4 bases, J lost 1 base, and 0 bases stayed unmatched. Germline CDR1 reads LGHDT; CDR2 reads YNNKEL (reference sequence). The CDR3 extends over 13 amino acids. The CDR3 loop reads CASSRDSNYGYTF. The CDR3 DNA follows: TGTGCCAGCAGCCGGGACAGTAACTATGGCTACACCTTC.

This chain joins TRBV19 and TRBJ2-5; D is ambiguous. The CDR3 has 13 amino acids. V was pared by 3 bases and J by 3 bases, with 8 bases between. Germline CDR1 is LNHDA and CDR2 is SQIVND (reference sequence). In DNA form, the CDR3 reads TGTGCCAGTAGTATTCCGGGTGAAGAGACCCAGTACTTC. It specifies CASSIPGEETQYF.

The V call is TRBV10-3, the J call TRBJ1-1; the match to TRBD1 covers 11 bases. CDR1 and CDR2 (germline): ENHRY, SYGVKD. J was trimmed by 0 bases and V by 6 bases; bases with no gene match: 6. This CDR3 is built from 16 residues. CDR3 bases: TGTGCCATCAGGGCCGGGACAGGGGGTATGAACACTGAAGCTTTCTTT. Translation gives CAIRAGTGGMNTEAFF.

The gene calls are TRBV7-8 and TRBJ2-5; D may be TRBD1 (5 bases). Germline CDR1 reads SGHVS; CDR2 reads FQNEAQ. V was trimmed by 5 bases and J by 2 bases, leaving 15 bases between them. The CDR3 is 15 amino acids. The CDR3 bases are TGTGCCAGCAGCGGGGCGGTCCCACCACAAGAGACCCAGTACTTC. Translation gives CASSGAVPPQETQYF.

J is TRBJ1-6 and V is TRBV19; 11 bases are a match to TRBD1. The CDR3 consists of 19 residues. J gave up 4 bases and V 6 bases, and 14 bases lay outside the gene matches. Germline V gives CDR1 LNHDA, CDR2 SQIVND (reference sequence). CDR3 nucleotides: TGTGCCAGTAGAACCACCGGGACAGGGGGAAGAAGGTATAATTCACCCCTCCACTTT. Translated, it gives CASRTTGTGGRRYNSPLHF.

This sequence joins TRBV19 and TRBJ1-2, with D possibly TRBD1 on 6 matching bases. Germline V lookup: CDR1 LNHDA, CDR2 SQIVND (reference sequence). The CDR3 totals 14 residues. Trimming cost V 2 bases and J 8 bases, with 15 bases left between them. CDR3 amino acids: CASSITGHSGGYTF. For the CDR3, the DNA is TGTGCCAGTAGTATAACAGGGCACTCAGGAGGCTACACCTTC.

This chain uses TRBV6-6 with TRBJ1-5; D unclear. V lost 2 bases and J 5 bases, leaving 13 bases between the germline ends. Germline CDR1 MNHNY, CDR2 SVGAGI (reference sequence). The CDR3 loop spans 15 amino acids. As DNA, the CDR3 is TGTGCCAGCAGTTACGTCACTCTACGGGATCAGCCCCAGCATTTT. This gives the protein CASSYVTLRDQPQHF.

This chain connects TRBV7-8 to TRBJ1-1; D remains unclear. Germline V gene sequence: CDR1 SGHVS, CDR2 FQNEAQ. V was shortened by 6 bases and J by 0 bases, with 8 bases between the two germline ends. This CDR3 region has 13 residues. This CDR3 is CASRLGLNTEAFF. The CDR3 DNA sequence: TGTGCCAGCAGGCTTGGGCTGAACACTGAAGCTTTCTTT.

The CDR3 sequence: CASSVGLSGNTEAFF. CDR3 nucleotide sequence: TGTGCCAGCAGCGTTGGACTCAGTGGGAACACTGAAGCTTTCTTT. V is TRBV9 and J is TRBJ1-1, with D hard to call. This CDR3 has 15 residues. V lost 2 bases and J 1 base, leaving 12 bases between the germline ends. The germline CDR1 and CDR2 sequences are SGDLS and YYNGEE.

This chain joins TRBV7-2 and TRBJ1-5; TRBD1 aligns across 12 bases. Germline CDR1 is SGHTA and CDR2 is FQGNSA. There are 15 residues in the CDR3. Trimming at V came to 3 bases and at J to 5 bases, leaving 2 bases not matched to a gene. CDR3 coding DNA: TGTGCCAGCAGCTTCCGGGACAGGGGGCATCAGCCCCAGCATTTT. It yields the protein CASSFRDRGHQPQHF.

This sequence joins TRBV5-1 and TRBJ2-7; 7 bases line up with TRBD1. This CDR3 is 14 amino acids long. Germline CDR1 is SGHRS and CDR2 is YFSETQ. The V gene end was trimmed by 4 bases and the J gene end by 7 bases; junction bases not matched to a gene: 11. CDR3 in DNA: TGCGCCAGCAGCGTGGGACAGTATAAGGGTGAGCAGTACTTC. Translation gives CASSVGQYKGEQYF.

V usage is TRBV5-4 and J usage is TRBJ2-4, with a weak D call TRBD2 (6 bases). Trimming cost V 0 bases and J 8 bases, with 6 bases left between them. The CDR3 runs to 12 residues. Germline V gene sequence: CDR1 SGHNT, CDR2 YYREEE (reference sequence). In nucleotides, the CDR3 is TGTGCCAGCAGCTTGGGGGGGGACATTCAGTACTTC. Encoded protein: CASSLGGDIQYF.